The 21 T cell receptor beta chains reported below all come from one sample, sequenced in a study of T cell repertoires in cytomegalovirus infection. TCRdb reanalysed the reads using MiXCR and keeps one entry per CDR3 protein. This sample has around 340,000 distinct CDR3 sequences; 29% occur once, and the top ten carry around 18%. These receptors have no known antigen. The sample here was cultured PBMCs, taken from culture after CMV antigen stimulation. The receptors derive from a human donor in good health (CMV status not recorded). Some clones in this sample may be carry-over from other donors' samples.

This chain uses TRBV7-3 with TRBJ2-3, with D unclear. CDR3 size: 14 residues. Germline CDR1 is SGHTA and CDR2 is FQGTGA. V lost 6 bases and J lost 5, with 15 bases in between. The CDR3 sequence: CASSPARHEDTQYF. CDR3 DNA: TGTGCCAGCAGTCCAGCCCGTCATGAAGATACGCAGTATTTT.

The rearrangement links TRBV7-2 to TRBJ2-1, with 10 bases aligning to TRBD2. With 5 bases clipped from V and 10 bases from J, the junction kept 14 bases outside the gene matches. Germline values: CDR1 SGHTA, CDR2 FQGNSA. This CDR3 contains 16 residues. CDR3 protein: CASSTISGAGGGEQFF. For the CDR3, the DNA is TGTGCCAGCAGCACTATTAGCGGAGCGGGGGGGGGGGAGCAGTTCTTC.

This clonotype occurred a few times. In DNA form, the CDR3 reads TGCGCCAGCCTCGGAGTGGGGGACAGGGGCTACGAGCAGTACTTC. Protein sequence: CASLGVGDRGYEQYF. This chain joins TRBV5-1 and TRBJ2-7, with 10 bases that match TRBD1. The V segment lost 7 bases and the J segment 3 bases; nucleotides outside the gene matches: 10. The germline V gene has CDR1 SGHRS and CDR2 YFSETQ. The CDR3 has 15 residues.

The V gene is TRBV2, the J gene TRBJ2-2; unclear D gene. The CDR3 has 13 amino acids. The ends were cut back, 8 bases at V and 1 base at J, with 8 bases in the middle. Germline loops: CDR1 SNHLY, CDR2 FYNNEI. DNA for the CDR3: TGTGCCAGCCCGAAGGAGAACACCGGGGAGCTGTTTTTT. Protein: CASPKENTGELFF. Using reference TRBV2 and TRBJ2-2 for the parts outside the CDR3, the full variable domain is EPEVTQTPSHQVTQMGQEVILRCVPISNHLYFYWYRQILGQKVEFLVSFYNNEISEKSEIFDDQFSVERPDGSNFTLKIRSTKLEDSAMYFCASPKENTGELFFGEGSRLTVL.

The genes are TRBV7-6 and TRBJ1-2; maybe TRBD1 (5 bases). Trimming took off 6 bases at V and 3 bases at J, with 8 bases between the two ends. Germline V lookup: CDR1 SGHVS, CDR2 FNYEAQ. This CDR3 has 12 residues. The DNA of the CDR3 is TGTGCCAGCAGTCGGGGGGACTATGGCTACACCTTC. It codes for CASSRGDYGYTF.

The genes are TRBV7-8 and TRBJ2-7; 9 nucleotides line up with TRBD2. The V and J ends lost 1 base and 0 bases, in that order; junction bases with no gene match: 13. The CDR3 covers 19 residues. The V gene's germline CDR1 is SGHVS and CDR2 FQNEAQ. The CDR3 here is CASSLVLASGGTYSYEQYF. In DNA form, the CDR3 reads TGTGCCAGCAGCTTAGTGTTGGCGAGCGGGGGGACCTACTCCTACGAGCAGTACTTC.

The table lists this clonotype with a few counts. V and J are TRBV5-6 and TRBJ2-1, with D possibly being TRBD2 (6 bases). This CDR3 contains 12 residues. Trimming left V 6 bases short and J 8 bases short, with 12 bases between. Germline V gene sequence: CDR1 SGHDT, CDR2 YYEEEE. The CDR3 region is CASTGGEDEQFF. The CDR3 coding sequence is TGTGCCAGCACCGGAGGGGAGGATGAGCAGTTCTTC.

This sequence joins TRBV7-2 and TRBJ2-3; no clear D. V lost 1 base and J 4 bases, leaving 12 bases between the germline ends. Per germline, CDR1 SGHTA and CDR2 FQGNSA. The CDR3 runs 15 residues. The CDR3 DNA follows: TGTGCCAGCAGCTTAGGGGTTGCAGAAGCAGATACGCAGTATTTT. Protein: CASSLGVAEADTQYF.

This sequence joins TRBV29-1 and TRBJ2-7, with unresolved D. V was shortened by 6 bases and J by 1 base, with 13 bases between the two germline ends. The germline V gene encodes CDR1 SQVTM and CDR2 ANQGSEA. The CDR3 sequence is 13 residues long. In nucleotides, the CDR3 is TGCAGCGTCTTACCAACACGGTCCTACGAGCAGTACTTC. Translation gives CSVLPTRSYEQYF.

The CDR3 DNA reads TGTGCCAGCAGCCTGGACAGGGTCAGCTCTGGAAACACCATATATTTT. Its translation is CASSLDRVSSGNTIYF. The V call is TRBV7-9, the J call TRBJ1-3, with TRBD1 matching 8 bases. The V gene end was trimmed by 5 bases and the J gene end by 0 bases; junction bases not matched to a gene: 6. The CDR3 contains 16 residues. Germline CDR1 is SEHNR and CDR2 is FQNEAQ (reference sequence). Complete variable domain (other parts from reference TRBV7-9 and TRBJ1-3): DTGVSQNPRHKITKRGQNVTFRCDPISEHNRLYWYRQTLGQGPEFLTYFQNEAQLEKSRLLSDRFSAERPKGSFSTLEIQRTEQGDSAMYLCASSLDRVSSGNTIYFGEGSWLTVV.

J is TRBJ2-5 and V is TRBV10-2, with 9 nucleotides matching TRBD2. The CDR3 runs to 14 residues. Germline CDR1 reads WSHSY; CDR2 reads SAAADI. The ends lost 7 bases at V and 4 bases at J; junction bases unmatched: 7. DNA for the CDR3: TGCGCCAGCACGGCGGGGGGGCCGGGAGAGACCCAGTACTTC. Protein sequence: CASTAGGPGETQYF.

The rearrangement joins TRBV4-1 to TRBJ1-5, with D possibly being TRBD1 (5 bases). This CDR3 is built from 13 residues. Germline V gene data show CDR1 as MGHRA and CDR2 as YSYEKL. Trimming cost V 3 bases and J 9 bases, with 12 bases left between them. CDR3 DNA sequence: TGCGCCAGCAGCCAGGGACCGGGTTGGCCCCAGCATTTT. Protein product: CASSQGPGWPQHF.

The chain carries TRBV6-1 and TRBJ2-3, with TRBD2 identical over 11 bases. The V gene end was trimmed by 6 bases and the J gene end by 4 bases; junction bases not matched to a gene: 6. This CDR3 contains 15 residues. The V gene's germline CDR1 is MNHNS and CDR2 SASEGT. The CDR3 region is CASRTLAGGADTQYF. DNA of the CDR3: TGTGCCAGCAGGACCCTAGCGGGAGGCGCAGATACGCAGTATTTT.

The V gene is TRBV2, the J gene TRBJ2-1, with a weak D call TRBD1 (5 bases). The V end was cut by 7 bases, the J end by 10 bases, with 14 bases between. The CDR3 extends over 12 amino acids. Germline lookup yields CDR1 SNHLY and CDR2 FYNNEI. The CDR3 bases are TGTGCCAGCACCCTAGGAAGGGGCGAGCAGTTCTTC. This encodes CASTLGRGEQFF.

The gene calls are TRBV2 and TRBJ2-2, with 11 bases that match TRBD1. The trim removed 6 bases at V and 4 bases at J, leaving 10 bases unmatched. CDR1 SNHLY and CDR2 FYNNEI come from the germline V gene. The CDR3 has 17 amino acids. The CDR3 DNA sequence: TGTGCCAGCAGCAGGACAGGGGGCGCGTTGGCCACCGGGGAGCTGTTTTTT. Translated: CASSRTGGALATGELFF.

This chain connects TRBV19 to TRBJ1-2, with a tentative D call TRBD1 (6 bases). This CDR3 is 14 amino acids long. Germline CDR1 is LNHDA and CDR2 is SQIVND (reference sequence). V dropped 9 bases and J dropped 3 bases, with 17 bases sitting between them. For the CDR3, the DNA is TGTGCCAGCAACAGGGACGTCGGGGACTATGGCTACACCTTC. Its translation is CASNRDVGDYGYTF.

The CDR3: CASSSRPGQSFNILQYF. The CDR3, as DNA: TGTGCCAGCAGCTCCCGGCCCGGACAGTCATTCAACATCCTTCAGTACTTC. This chain joins TRBV5-6 and TRBJ2-4; possible D gene TRBD1, 6 bases. Germline V lookup: CDR1 SGHDT, CDR2 YYEEEE. V was shortened by 3 bases and J by 11 bases, with 27 bases between the two germline ends. The CDR3 contains 17 residues.

This clonotype was picked up many times. The gene calls are TRBV29-1 and TRBJ2-1, with 9 positions matching TRBD2. V lost 3 bases, J lost 3 bases, and 6 bases stayed unmatched. This CDR3 is built from 15 residues. From germline, CDR1 is SQVTM and CDR2 ANQGSEA. CDR3 DNA: TGCAGCGTTGAGATTAGCGGGAGAGACTACAATGAGCAGTTCTTC. As protein: CSVEISGRDYNEQFF.

This clonotype has a handful of counts. The V call is TRBV12-3 or TRBV12-4, the J call TRBJ2-7; D is uncertain. The CDR3 is made up of 15 amino acids. The germline V and J ends were trimmed by 0 bases and 3 bases, with 12 bases remaining between them. In DNA form, the CDR3 reads TGTGCCAGCAGTTTAGCGAAGAGACAACGCTACGAGCAGTACTTC. Residues: CASSLAKRQRYEQYF.

This clonotype appeared many times. This chain joins TRBV6-4 and TRBJ1-6; maybe TRBD1 (6 bases). This CDR3 region has 13 residues. Germline CDR1 reads MRHNA; CDR2 reads SNTAGT. V was pared by 4 bases and J by 7 bases, with 8 bases between. CDR3 protein: CASSGTVNSPLHF. The CDR3, as DNA: TGTGCCAGCAGTGGGACAGTCAATTCACCCCTCCACTTT.

This clonotype was seen ten or more times. The V gene is TRBV11-2, the J gene TRBJ2-3; 9 bases fit TRBD2. CDR3 size: 16 residues. V dropped 4 bases and J dropped 3; count of bases not matched to a gene: 8. Germline V gives CDR1 SGHAT, CDR2 FQNNGV. CDR3 region: CASSWSAGGGTDTQYF. The CDR3 DNA reads as TGTGCCAGCAGCTGGTCGGCGGGAGGGGGGACAGATACGCAGTATTTT.